Reported below is one T cell receptor (beta chain). Data came from immunoSEQ multiplex PCR; TCRdb stores just in-frame clones and leaves some out. The table has 180,000 or so clones, 80% to 90% seen once. Seattle participants joined during active infection and were tracked over time. This sample is part of a study of blood T cell repertoires in COVID-19. Study as a whole: Some COVID-19 samples were acute and others convalescent; all came from the United States, Italy and Spain.

Germline lookup yields CDR1 SQVTM and CDR2 ANQGSEA. This CDR3 spans 13 amino acids. Trimming shortened V by 1 base and J by 2 bases, and 8 bases separated the two germline ends. This receptor was taken from a woman aged 70-85 years with COVID-19, enrolled during active disease. The sequencing input was peripheral blood. The chain links TRBV29-1 to TRBJ1-2; D remains unclear. The CDR3 nucleotides read TGCAGCGTTGAAGTCGTCAGAAACTATGGCTACACCTTC. It yields the protein CSVEVVRNYGYTF.